A single T cell receptor beta chain is shown here with its context. Its antigen remains unknown. TCRdb reprocessed the 5' RACE reads via MiXCR and lists one record per CDR3 protein. The repertoire consists of roughly 45,000 distinct CDR3 sequences, with roughly 20% occurring once and the leading ten covering 3.5% to 4.5%. General study results and limits: Tumor memory CD4+ T cell TCR gene usage clustered with blood and lymph node memory CD4+ cells and lymph node naive CD4+ cells.

Germline V CDR1 and CDR2: DFQATT, SNEGSKA (reference sequence). The CDR3 loop spans 15 amino acids. Trimming shortened V by 3 bases and J by 4 bases, and 17 bases separated the two germline ends. The sorted Tregs were CD4+CD25+CD127-/low cells. This receptor was taken from a female donor with breast cancer. Sequences were obtained from Tregs sorted from a lymph node. The chain carries TRBV20-1 and TRBJ2-3; TRBD2 might be the D (5 bases). Written as DNA, the CDR3 is TGCAGTGCTAGCGAAGTGTCGAGCGGATCAGATACGCAGTATTTT. Translation: CSASEVSSGSDTQYF.